This T cell receptor (beta chain) originates from a study of blood T cells in healthy people across ages. With regard to this clonotype: The antigen is undetermined.

PCR was performed a second time for about 7 to 12 cycles using a sample-barcoded 5' primer and a J-beta primer mix. TCRdb reprocessed the 5' RACE reads with MiXCR, giving one entry per CDR3 protein. Of over a million distinct CDR3 sequences listed, 35% to 45% were seen once; the top ten hold 4%. The CDR3 runs to 16 residues. Germline V gene data show CDR1 as LGHNA and CDR2 as YNFKEQ. Trimming cost V 3 bases and J 3 bases; bases outside gene matches: 4. Whole-study findings and limits: Age brought a roughly linear fall in TCR beta diversity measured per million T cells.

This chain links TRBV4-2 with TRBJ1-6; the match to TRBD1 covers 8 bases. Input material: blood. This clonotype was obtained from a woman aged 18-30 years in good health. The CDR3 reads CASSQNGQGYNSPLHF. CDR3 nucleotide sequence: TGTGCCAGCAGCCAGAATGGACAGGGCTATAATTCACCCCTCCACTTT.